Listed below are T cell receptor beta chains from one sample, sequenced in a study of T-cell reconstitution after alpha-beta-depleted transplantation in children. A single record per CDR3 protein comes from TCRdb applying MiXCR to the PCR reads. The table lists 550,000 to 800,000 distinct CDR3 sequences, around 13% of them singletons, with 0.65% to 0.9% in the top ten. Sample: PBMCs, taken before TCRalphabeta/CD19-depleted stem cell transplant. The receptors originated from a girl aged 2 to 10 with congenital amegakaryocytic thrombocytopenia, due to receive a stem cell transplant. Each CDR3 is given with its conserved first and last residue.

V	J	CDR3
TRBV9	TRBJ2-5	CASSVDAQEGETQYF
TRBV18	TRBJ1-1	CASSPPLGDGTEAFF
TRBV5-6	TRBJ2-3	CASSFAGTTYLDTQYF
TRBV5-1	TRBJ2-1	CASSLGIENEQFF
TRBV7-6	TRBJ1-3	CASSTAGGIRNTIYF
TRBV5-1	TRBJ2-3	CASSPNPTDTQYF
TRBV5-1	TRBJ2-1	CASTLMGTNNEQFF
TRBV28	TRBJ2-7	CASSLSRRLAGGLYEQYF
TRBV12-3/TRBV12-4	TRBJ2-3	CASSLQVRTQYF
TRBV9	TRBJ2-5	CASSAGTGGLETQYF
TRBV20-1	TRBJ2-1	CSARNRNEQFF
TRBV5-1	TRBJ2-5	CASSPIILETQYF
TRBV12-3/TRBV12-4	TRBJ2-1	CASTIMGEKQEQFF
TRBV25-1	TRBJ1-1	CATQGAFEAFF
TRBV12-3/TRBV12-4	TRBJ2-7	CASSLASGTYEQYF
TRBV19	TRBJ2-7	CASSIAGDRYEQYF
TRBV20-1	TRBJ2-5	CSAKHQETQYF
TRBV3-1	TRBJ1-3	CASSHTDGNTIYF
TRBV5-1	TRBJ2-1	CASSLTDIYNEQFF
TRBV20-1	TRBJ2-3	CSARDMGYRGGGTQYF
TRBV12-3/TRBV12-4	TRBJ1-1	CASSLGQYTEAFF
TRBV2	TRBJ1-4	CASSADSGDKLFF
TRBV3-1	TRBJ2-7	CASSQDPGSNEQYF
TRBV27	TRBJ1-6	CASSPPGSSGTLHF
TRBV6-1	TRBJ2-3	CASSLRESGADTQYF
TRBV2	TRBJ2-7	CASSESGSLDEQYF
TRBV6-1	TRBJ2-2	CASSLQTQGLSKAGELFF
TRBV5-5	TRBJ1-2	CASSLGNYGDTF
TRBV20-1	TRBJ2-1	CSARGVFSRTENNEQFF
TRBV28	TRBJ1-2	CASSIRAVSGGYTF
TRBV20-1	TRBJ1-1	CSATPRTGHAFF
TRBV6-5	TRBJ1-1	CASSYYGMNTEAFF
TRBV12-3/TRBV12-4	TRBJ2-5	CASTLLPRGKIQETQYF
TRBV7-2	TRBJ2-1	CASSPRGGGHNEQFF
TRBV20-1	TRBJ2-3	CSARTTMARGSTDTHYF
TRBV5-6	TRBJ2-1	CASSLVGISENEQFF
TRBV6-5	TRBJ1-1	CASSSQWSDTEAFF
TRBV6-2/TRBV6-3	TRBJ2-7	CASSYWDGLTYYGQYF
TRBV10-3	TRBJ2-3	CAISARGQSDTQYF
TRBV2	TRBJ2-7	CASSGLLAGYEQYF
TRBV12-3/TRBV12-4	TRBJ2-1	CASSPFVGKSEQFF
TRBV5-1	TRBJ1-4	CASSIDLSTNEKLFF
TRBV5-1	TRBJ2-7	CASSILAGGRYEQYF
TRBV27	TRBJ1-1	CASSPYHRDRAKAFF
TRBV4-1	TRBJ2-3	CASSQDSQYTDTQYF
TRBV12-3/TRBV12-4	TRBJ2-7	CASSLLLRDEQYF
TRBV12-3/TRBV12-4	TRBJ2-5	CASSPSPGLEETQYF
TRBV6-1	TRBJ2-2	CASIRLAGSGELFF
TRBV6-2/TRBV6-3	TRBJ2-2	CASSLYPTSATGELFF
TRBV5-1	TRBJ2-2	CASSLELGTTGELFF
TRBV20-1	TRBJ2-5	CSASPLAGGPETQYF